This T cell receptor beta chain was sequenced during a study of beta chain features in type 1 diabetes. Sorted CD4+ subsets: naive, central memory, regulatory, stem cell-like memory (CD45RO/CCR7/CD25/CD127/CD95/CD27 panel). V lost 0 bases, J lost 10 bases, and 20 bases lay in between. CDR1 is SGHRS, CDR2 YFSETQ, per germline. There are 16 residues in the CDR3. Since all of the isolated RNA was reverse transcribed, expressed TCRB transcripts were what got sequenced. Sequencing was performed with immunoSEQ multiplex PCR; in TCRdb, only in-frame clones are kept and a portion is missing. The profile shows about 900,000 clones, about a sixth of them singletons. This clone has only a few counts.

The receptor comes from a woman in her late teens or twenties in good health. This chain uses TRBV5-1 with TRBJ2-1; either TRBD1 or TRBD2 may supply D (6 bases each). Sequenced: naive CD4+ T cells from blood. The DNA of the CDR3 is TGCGCCAGCAGCTTGGAAGGTAGCGGCAGGGGAAGGGAGCAGTTCTTC. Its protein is CASSLEGSGRGREQFF. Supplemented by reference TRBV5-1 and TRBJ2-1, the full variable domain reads KAGVTQTPRYLIKTRGQQVTLSCSPISGHRSVSWYQQTPGQGLQFLFEYFSETQRNKGNFPGRFSGRQFSNSRSEMNVSTLELGDSALYLCASSLEGSGRGREQFFGPGTRLTVL.